The 15 T cell receptor beta chains presented below share a single source sample, sequenced in a study of blood T cells in healthy people across ages. The authors ran a second PCR of roughly 6 to 12 cycles using a sample-barcoded 5' primer and a J-beta primer mix. TCRdb independently ran MiXCR on the 5' RACE reads; one entry per CDR3 protein. The sample includes hundreds of thousands of distinct CDR3 sequences, under 25% of them seen just once. What was sequenced was blood. The receptors derive from a man between 65 and 85 years old in good health.

This chain uses TRBV6-2 or TRBV6-3 with TRBJ2-5, with 8 bases fitting TRBD2. The J call may be faulty, since TRBJ2-7 better matches the DNA end. The CDR3 has 19 residues. Germline CDR1 is MNHEY and CDR2 is SVGEGT. CDR3 nucleotide sequence: TGTGCCAGCAGTTACCCAGCTAGCGGGCCACAACGCGCCAACTACGAGCAGTACTTC. Translated, it gives CASSYPASGPQRANYEQYF.

In its sample, this clonotype was seen a few times. The CDR3 region has the DNA TGTGCCGGACAGGGGAACACCGGGGAGCTGTTTTTT. Translating it yields CAGQGNTGELFF. The genes are TRBV12-3 or TRBV12-4 and TRBJ2-2, with 8 positions matching TRBD1. The CDR3 contains 12 residues. After removal of 11 bases from V and 1 base from J, the junction contained 0 bases not matched to a gene.

This clonotype was detected a few times. The chain carries TRBV7-9 and TRBJ1-1, with D unresolved. Germline V gene data show CDR1 as SEHNR and CDR2 as FQNEAQ (reference sequence). Trimming left V 3 bases short and J 2 bases short, with 7 bases between. This CDR3 comprises 13 residues. CDR3 sequence reads: CASSLTANTEAFF. For the CDR3, the DNA is TGTGCCAGCAGCTTGACCGCTAACACTGAAGCTTTCTTT.

This clonotype was counted a few times. V usage is TRBV6-1 and J usage is TRBJ2-3, with 9 bases aligning to TRBD2. V lost 5 bases and J lost 2; bases outside the gene matches: 11. Germline V gene data show CDR1 as MNHNS and CDR2 as SASEGT. This CDR3 has 17 amino acids. CDR3 residues: CASSILLAGMTTDTQYF. CDR3 DNA: TGTGCCAGCAGTATTTTACTAGCGGGCATGACCACAGATACGCAGTATTTT.

This clonotype was found a few times. J is TRBJ2-3 and V is TRBV29-1; 10 positions agree with TRBD2. The ends lost 6 bases at V and 3 bases at J; junction bases unmatched: 6. Germline CDR1 is SQVTM and CDR2 is ANQGSEA. The CDR3 has 14 residues. CDR3 nucleotides: TGCAGCGTCAGACTGACTAGCGGGACAGATACGCAGTATTTT. Translating it yields CSVRLTSGTDTQYF.

This clonotype occurred many times. This chain links TRBV12-3 or TRBV12-4 with TRBJ1-1, with D uncertain. The CDR3 is 13 residues long. Trimming removed 1 base at V and 1 base at J, with 4 bases between. CDR3 in DNA: TGTGCCAGCAGTTTAGTACGGAACACTGAAGCTTTCTTT. Translated: CASSLVRNTEAFF.

V and J are TRBV5-6 and TRBJ2-3; 11 bases align to TRBD1. Per the germline V gene, CDR1 is SGHDT and CDR2 is YYEEEE. With V trimmed by 4 bases and J by 5 bases, 6 bases remained unmatched. The CDR3 is 15 amino acids. CDR3 coding DNA: TGTGCCAGCAGCCCAAGGACAGGGGGCAGAGATACGCAGTATTTT. Its protein product is CASSPRTGGRDTQYF. Drawing the rest from reference TRBV5-6 and TRBJ2-3, the complete variable domain is DAGVTQSPTHLIKTRGQQVTLRCSPKSGHDTVSWYQQALGQGPQFIFQYYEEEERQRGNFPDRFSGHQFPNYSSELNVNALLLGDSALYLCASSPRTGGRDTQYFGPGTRLTVL.

The chain couples TRBV14 to TRBJ2-3, with TRBD1 matching 12 bases. After removal of 6 bases from V and 6 bases from J, the junction contained 7 bases not matched to a gene. Germline V CDR1 and CDR2: SGHDN, FVKESK. This CDR3 is 15 amino acids long. The CDR3 DNA follows: TGTGCCAGCAGTCCCGGGACAGGGGGCTGGGATACGCAGTATTTT. Encoded protein: CASSPGTGGWDTQYF.

This clonotype came up a few times. The chain is built from TRBV28 and TRBJ2-4, with D tentatively TRBD1 or TRBD2 (5 bases each). The germline V gene encodes CDR1 MDHEN and CDR2 SYDVKM. This CDR3 contains 17 residues. V gave up 3 bases and J gave up 0 bases, with 15 bases separating them. CDR3: CASSFGSGDLAKNIQYF. In nucleotides, the CDR3 is TGTGCCAGCAGTTTTGGTTCTGGGGACCTAGCCAAAAACATTCAGTACTTC.

The table lists this clonotype with a count of one. The genes are TRBV18 and TRBJ1-2; 7 bases are a match to TRBD1. The CDR3 covers 14 residues. Trimming at V came to 3 bases and at J to 3 bases, leaving 4 bases not matched to a gene. CDR1 KGHSH and CDR2 LQKENI come from the germline V gene. CDR3 bases: TGTGCCAGCTCACCTGGACAGGAGTACTATGGCTACACCTTC. Protein: CASSPGQEYYGYTF.

The CDR3 here is CASSSGDFYNEQFF. Here the CDR3 DNA reads TGTGCCAGCAGCTCGGGAGACTTCTACAATGAGCAGTTCTTC. This chain links TRBV7-2 with TRBJ2-1, with a tentative D call TRBD2 (6 bases). The CDR3 extends over 14 amino acids. Germline V lookup: CDR1 SGHTA, CDR2 FQGNSA. V gave up 4 bases and J gave up 3 bases, with 10 bases separating them.

Comment on this clonotype: This may be a read error, as it is one base from a much larger clone. The chain joins TRBV12-3 or TRBV12-4 to TRBJ2-3, with D perhaps matching TRBD2 (6 bases). This CDR3 is built from 16 residues. Trimming cost V 6 bases and J 1 base, with 17 bases left between them. The CDR3 region is CASSLPWGLGTDTQYF. In nucleotides, the CDR3 is TGTGCCAGCAGCCTACCCTGGGGACTGGGCACAGATACGCAGTATTTT.

This clonotype has a handful of counts. The rearrangement links TRBV20-1 to TRBJ1-1; a weak D match, TRBD1 (5 bases). Germline lookup yields CDR1 DFQATT and CDR2 SNEGSKA (reference sequence). The CDR3 is made up of 13 amino acids. The V end was cut by 3 bases, the J end by 2 bases, with 10 bases between. CDR3 DNA sequence: TGCAGTGCTAGCCCGGGGCGCAACACTGAAGCTTTCTTT. This encodes CSASPGRNTEAFF.

This clonotype was picked up many times. The J gene is TRBJ2-1, the V gene TRBV30; 8 bases map to TRBD2. Germline V lookup: CDR1 GTSNPN, CDR2 SVGIG (reference sequence). Trimming removed 0 bases from V and 2 bases from J; junction bases left unmatched: 9. This CDR3 comprises 17 residues. CDR3 DNA: TGTGCCTGGAGTGTAGCGGGGGCAGCGGGAACCTACAATGAGCAGTTCTTC. This encodes CAWSVAGAAGTYNEQFF.

The chain joins TRBV20-1 to TRBJ2-7, with D unclear. Between the trimmed V and J ends, which lost 3 bases and 3 bases, there was a span of 9 bases. The CDR3 length is 12 residues. Germline V gives CDR1 DFQATT, CDR2 SNEGSKA (reference sequence). CDR3 protein: CSARVSGYEQYF. The CDR3 coding sequence is TGCAGTGCTAGGGTCTCCGGCTACGAGCAGTACTTC.